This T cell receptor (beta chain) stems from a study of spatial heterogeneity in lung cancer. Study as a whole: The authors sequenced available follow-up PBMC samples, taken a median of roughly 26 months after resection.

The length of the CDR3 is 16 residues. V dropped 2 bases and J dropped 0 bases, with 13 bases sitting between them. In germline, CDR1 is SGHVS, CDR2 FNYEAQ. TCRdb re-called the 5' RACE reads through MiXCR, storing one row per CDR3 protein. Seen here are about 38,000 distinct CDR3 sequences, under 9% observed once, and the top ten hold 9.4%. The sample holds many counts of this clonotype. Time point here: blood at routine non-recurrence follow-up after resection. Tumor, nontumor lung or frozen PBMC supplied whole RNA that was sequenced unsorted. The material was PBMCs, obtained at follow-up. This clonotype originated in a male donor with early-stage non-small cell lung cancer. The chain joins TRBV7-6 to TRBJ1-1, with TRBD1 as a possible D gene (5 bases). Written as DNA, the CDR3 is TGTGCCAGCAGCTTAAGTGGCGGGGGTATGAACACTGAAGCTTTCTTT. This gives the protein CASSLSGGGMNTEAFF. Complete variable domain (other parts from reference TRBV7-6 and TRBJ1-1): GAGVSQSPRYKVTKRGQDVALRCDPISGHVSLYWYRQALGQGPEFLTYFNYEAQQDKSGLPNDRFSAERPEGSISTLTIQRTEQRDSAMYRCASSLSGGGMNTEAFFGQGTRLTVV.